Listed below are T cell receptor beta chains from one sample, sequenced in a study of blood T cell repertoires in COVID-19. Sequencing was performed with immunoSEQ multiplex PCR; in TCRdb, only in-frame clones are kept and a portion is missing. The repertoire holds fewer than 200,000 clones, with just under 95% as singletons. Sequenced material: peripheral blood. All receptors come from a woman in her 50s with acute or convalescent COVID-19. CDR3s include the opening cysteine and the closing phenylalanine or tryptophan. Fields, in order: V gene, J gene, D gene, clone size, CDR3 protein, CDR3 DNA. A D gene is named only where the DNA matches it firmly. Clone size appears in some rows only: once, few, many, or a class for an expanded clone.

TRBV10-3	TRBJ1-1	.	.	CAISGGTEAFF	TGTGCCATCAGCGGTGGCACTGAAGCTTTCTTT
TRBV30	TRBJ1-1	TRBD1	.	CAWGQGLTEAFF	TGTGCCTGGGGACAGGGGCTCACTGAAGCTTTCTTT
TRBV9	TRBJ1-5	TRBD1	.	CASSPTGGEDQPQHF	TGTGCCAGCAGTCCTACAGGGGGAGAGGATCAGCCCCAGCATTTT
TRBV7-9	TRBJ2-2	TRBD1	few	CASSSRTGQRELFF	TGTGCCAGCAGTTCAAGGACAGGGCAGCGGGAGCTGTTTTTT
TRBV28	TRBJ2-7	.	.	CASRGRRGGESSYEQYF	TGTGCCAGCAGAGGACGTAGAGGGGGAGAAAGCTCCTACGAGCAGTACTTC
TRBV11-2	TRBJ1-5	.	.	CASSLGQGGISQPQHF	TGTGCCAGCAGCTTAGGCCAGGGTGGGATTTCTCAGCCCCAGCATTTT
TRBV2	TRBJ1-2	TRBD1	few	CASSEAGTGSNGYTF	TGTGCCAGCAGTGAAGCCGGGACAGGGTCGAATGGCTACACCTTC
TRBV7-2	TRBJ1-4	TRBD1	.	CASSPDAEGADEKLFF	TGTGCCAGCAGCCCGGATGCAGAGGGGGCTGATGAAAAACTGTTTTTT
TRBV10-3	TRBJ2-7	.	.	CAISSGPGEYEQYF	TGTGCCATCAGTTCGGGGCCAGGGGAGTACGAGCAGTACTTC
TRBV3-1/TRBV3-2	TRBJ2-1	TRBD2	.	CASSLLAGGSNEQFF	TGTGCCAGCAGCCTACTAGCGGGAGGCAGCAATGAGCAGTTCTTC
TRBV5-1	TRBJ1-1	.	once	CASSVDPAVSRSIRGLLAEAFF	TGCGCCAGCAGCGTCGACCCCGCCGTCTCGAGATCCATACGGGGTCTCTTGGCTGAAGCTTTCTTT
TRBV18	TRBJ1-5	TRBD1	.	CASSREQGWGQPQHF	TGTGCCAGCTCACGAGAACAGGGGTGGGGTCAGCCCCAGCATTTT
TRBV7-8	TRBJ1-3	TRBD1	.	CASQISGGASGNTIYF	TGTGCCAGCCAAATCTCAGGGGGCGCGAGTGGAAACACCATATATTTT
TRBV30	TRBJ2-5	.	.	CACGGAFQETQYF	TGTGCCTGTGGTGGGGCGTTCCAAGAGACCCAGTACTTC
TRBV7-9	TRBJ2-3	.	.	CASSLTEVRTDTQYF	TGTGCCAGCAGCTTAACGGAGGTCCGCACAGATACGCAGTATTTT
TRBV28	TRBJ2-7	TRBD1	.	CASSPYGTGVGYEQYF	TGTGCCAGCAGCCCATATGGGACAGGGGTTGGCTACGAGCAGTACTTC
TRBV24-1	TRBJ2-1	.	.	CATSDRDSLSSYNEQFF	TGTGCCACCAGTGACCGGGACTCCTTGAGCTCCTACAATGAGCAGTTCTTC
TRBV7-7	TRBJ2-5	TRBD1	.	CASSLGGTGEETQYF	TGTGCTAGCAGCTTAGGAGGGACAGGGGAAGAGACCCAGTACTTC
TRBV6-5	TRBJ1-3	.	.	CASSSSEIYYGNTIYF	TGTGCCAGCAGTTCCTCGGAAATCTACTATGGAAACACCATATATTTT
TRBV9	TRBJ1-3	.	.	CASSVDFLQTGNTIYF	TGTGCCAGCAGCGTAGACTTTCTCCAAACGGGAAACACCATATATTTT
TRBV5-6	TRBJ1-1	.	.	CASSLVQDYEAFF	TGTGCCAGCAGCTTGGTACAGGATTACGAAGCTTTCTTT
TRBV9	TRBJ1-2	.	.	CASSALTGYGYTF	TGTGCCAGCAGCGCCTTAACAGGCTATGGCTACACCTTC
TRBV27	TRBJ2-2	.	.	CASSSVVHTGELFF	TGTGCCAGCAGTTCGGTCGTACACACCGGGGAGCTGTTTTTT
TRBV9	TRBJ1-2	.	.	CASSVDRGHGYTF	TGTGCCAGCAGCGTAGATAGGGGCCATGGCTACACCTTC
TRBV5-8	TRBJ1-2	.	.	CASSQDRRGYGYTF	TGTGCCAGCAGCCAGGACAGAAGGGGGTATGGCTACACCTTC
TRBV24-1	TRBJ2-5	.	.	CATSDRDTNQETQYF	TGTGCCACCAGTGATCGGGACACCAACCAAGAGACCCAGTACTTC
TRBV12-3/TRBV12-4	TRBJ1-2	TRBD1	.	CASSTRDRSLTF	TGTGCCAGCAGTACTCGGGACAGGTCCCTTACCTTC
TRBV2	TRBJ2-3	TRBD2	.	CASQRSSGRFTDTQYF	TGTGCCTCCCAGAGGTCTAGCGGGAGATTCACAGATACGCAGTATTTT
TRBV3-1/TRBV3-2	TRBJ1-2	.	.	CASSPTKYRGYTF	TGTGCCAGCAGTCCTACGAAGTATCGTGGCTACACCTTC
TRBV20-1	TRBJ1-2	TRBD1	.	CSGDRTYGYTF	TGCAGTGGGGACAGGACCTATGGCTACACCTTC
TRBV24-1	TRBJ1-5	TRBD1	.	CATSDVTGDQPQHF	TGTGCCACCAGTGATGTAACAGGGGATCAGCCCCAGCATTTT
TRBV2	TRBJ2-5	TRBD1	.	CASSDYGQGLRETQYF	TGTGCCAGCAGTGATTACGGACAGGGGTTACGGGAGACCCAGTACTTC
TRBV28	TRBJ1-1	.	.	CASSLSSGRPSNTEAFF	TGTGCCAGCAGTTTATCGAGCGGGCGGCCCTCGAACACTGAAGCTTTCTTT
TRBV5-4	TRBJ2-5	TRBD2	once	CASSPGTSGEQETQYF	TGTGCCAGCAGCCCTGGGACTAGCGGGGAACAAGAGACCCAGTACTTC
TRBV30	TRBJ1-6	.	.	CAWRSVNNSPLHF	TGTGCCTGGAGGTCAGTCAACAATTCACCCCTCCACTTT
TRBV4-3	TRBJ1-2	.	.	CASSQDLDSNYGYTF	TGCGCCAGCAGCCAAGATCTTGACAGTAACTATGGCTACACCTTC
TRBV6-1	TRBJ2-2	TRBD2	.	CASSEGPSGGPNTGELFF	TGTGCCAGCAGTGAAGGCCCTAGCGGGGGCCCAAACACCGGGGAGCTGTTTTTT
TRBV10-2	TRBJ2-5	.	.	CASMGHLQETQYF	TGCGCCAGCATGGGACACCTCCAAGAGACCCAGTACTTC
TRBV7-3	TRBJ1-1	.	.	CASSLRQGADEAFF	TGTGCCAGCAGCTTAAGACAAGGGGCGGATGAAGCTTTCTTT
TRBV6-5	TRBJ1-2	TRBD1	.	CASRLTGGSGYTF	TGTGCCAGCAGACTCACAGGGGGAAGTGGCTACACCTTC
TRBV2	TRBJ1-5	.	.	CASSLGLRRGSNQPQHF	TGTGCCAGCAGCCTCGGACTAAGGAGGGGTAGCAATCAGCCCCAGCATTTT